The source of this T cell receptor beta chain is a study of T-cell memory formation after mild COVID-19. Overall study context: TCR clusters mostly belonged to single donors. Study conclusions and caveats: Clones contracting over day 15 to 85 were CD4/CD8 balanced, with later expanders leaning CD4+.

This clonotype was detected a few times. Its cognate antigen is unknown. TCRdb reanalysed the 5' RACE reads using MiXCR and keeps one entry per CDR3 protein. This table has about 180,000 distinct CDR3 sequences, roughly 18% appearing once. The receptor's source is a man between 18 and 35 years old who had mild COVID-19 (a few samples of this study predate the infection). Cell type and time point are not known. The sample taken for sequencing was PBMCs or a T cell subset sorted from them (not recorded which).

The DNA for the CDR3 is TGTGCCAGCACCAGGCGGACTTCGGAAGGGTCCCTCCACTTT. It codes for CASTRRTSEGSLHF. V usage is TRBV12-3 or TRBV12-4 and J usage is TRBJ1-6; D unresolved. The ends were cut back, 7 bases at V and 14 bases at J, with 21 bases in the middle. The CDR3 spans 14 residues.